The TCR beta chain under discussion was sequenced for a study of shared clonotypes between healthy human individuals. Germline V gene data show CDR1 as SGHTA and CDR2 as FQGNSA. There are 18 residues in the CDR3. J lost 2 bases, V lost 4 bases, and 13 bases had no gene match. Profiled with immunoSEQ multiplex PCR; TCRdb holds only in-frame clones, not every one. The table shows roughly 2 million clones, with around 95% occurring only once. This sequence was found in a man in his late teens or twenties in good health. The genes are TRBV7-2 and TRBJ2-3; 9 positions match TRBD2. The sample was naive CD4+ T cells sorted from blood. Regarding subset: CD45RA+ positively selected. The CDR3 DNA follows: TGTGCCAGCAGCTCTTCCTTGATAGCGGGGGCCACCACAGATACGCAGTATTTT. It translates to CASSSSLIAGATTDTQYF.